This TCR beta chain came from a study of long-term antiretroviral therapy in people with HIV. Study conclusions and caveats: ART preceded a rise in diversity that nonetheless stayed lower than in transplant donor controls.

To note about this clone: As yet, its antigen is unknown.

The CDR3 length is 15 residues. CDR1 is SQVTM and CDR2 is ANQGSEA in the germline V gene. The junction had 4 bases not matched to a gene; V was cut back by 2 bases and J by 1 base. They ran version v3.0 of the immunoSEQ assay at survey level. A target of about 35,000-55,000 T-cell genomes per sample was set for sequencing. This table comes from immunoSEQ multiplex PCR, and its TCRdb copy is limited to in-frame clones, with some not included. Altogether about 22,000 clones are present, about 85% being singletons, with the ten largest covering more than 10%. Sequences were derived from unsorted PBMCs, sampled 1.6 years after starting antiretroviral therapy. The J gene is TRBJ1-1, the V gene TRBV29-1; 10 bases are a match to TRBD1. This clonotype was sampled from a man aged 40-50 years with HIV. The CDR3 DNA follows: TGCAGCGTTGAATGGGACAGGGGCCCGAACACTGAAGCTTTCTTT. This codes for CSVEWDRGPNTEAFF.